This T cell receptor beta chain originates from a study of T cells after yellow fever vaccination. Overall study: Preparing low-cell-number fractions relied on SMART-Seq v4 Ultra Low Input.

The CDR3 runs to 16 residues. Germline V gene sequence: CDR1 DFQATT, CDR2 SNEGSKA (reference sequence). The V segment lost 3 bases and the J segment 2 bases; nucleotides outside the gene matches: 7. TCRdb reprocessed the 5' RACE reads via MiXCR and lists one record per CDR3 protein. This table holds 250,000 to 300,000 distinct CDR3 sequences, approximately 10% found once. This chain connects TRBV20-1 to TRBJ2-3, with 11 bases identical to TRBD2. The TCR originated in a man younger than 30 who received the YFV17D yellow fever vaccine. Sequences were derived from CD4+ T cells sorted from PBMCs, sampled 5 days after the yellow fever booster vaccination. The CDR3 coding sequence is TGCAGTGCTAGGACCCGTAGCGGGGGGGACACAGATACGCAGTATTTT. As protein: CSARTRSGGDTDTQYF.